The clone carrying this TCR beta chain was recorded a few times. The antigen is undetermined. For the second PCR, which ran for about 6 to 11 cycles, a sample-barcoded 5' primer and a J-beta primer mix were used. TCRdb processed the 5' RACE reads anew with MiXCR; each CDR3 protein has one entry. The sample carries just over 800,000 distinct CDR3 sequences, about 59% recorded once. Isolated PBMCs totaled at least 6 million in each sample. This sample is drawn from a study of blood T cells in healthy people across ages. Study-wide points: No conclusive comparison of naive versus antigen-experienced cells was possible with unsorted PBMCs.

This sequence was found in a man aged 25-45 years in good health. Sequences were obtained from blood.

CDR3 DNA: TGTGCCAGCAGCCAAATCTACAGGGCTGATTATACCGAGCGGTACTTC. Protein sequence: CASSQIYRADYTERYF. The gene calls are TRBV4-2 and TRBJ2-4; tentatively, D is TRBD1 (6 bases). V lost 2 bases and J 15 bases, leaving 26 bases between the germline ends. This CDR3 has 16 amino acids. Germline V gives CDR1 LGHNA, CDR2 YNFKEQ.